Presented here are 10 T cell receptor beta chains from one specimen sequenced in a study of cytomegalovirus exposure and HLA in healthy donors. The PCR ran on 60 Vbeta and 13 Jbeta primers. TCRdb's table, derived via immunoSEQ multiplex PCR, lists solely in-frame clones and lacks some. The profile covers under 200,000 clones, with 82% appearing a single time and 0.5% taken by the ten largest. Sequencing used PBMCs. These receptor sequences come from a woman aged 45-60 years in good health and CMV-seronegative.

The chain is built from TRBV5-1 and TRBJ2-1, with 8 bases fitting TRBD2. This CDR3 spans 16 amino acids. With V trimmed by 4 bases and J by 2 bases, 8 bases remained unmatched. Germline-derived CDR1 and CDR2 are SGHRS and YFSETQ. The CDR3 sequence: CASSQTSASAYNEQFF. The CDR3 DNA reads TGCGCCAGCAGCCAGACTAGCGCCTCCGCCTACAATGAGCAGTTCTTC.

The chain uses TRBV7-8 and TRBJ1-5; TRBD1 might be the D (5 bases). Germline-derived CDR1 and CDR2 are SGHVS and FQNEAQ. The CDR3 sequence is 16 residues long. Trimming shortened V by 2 bases and J by 7 bases, and 18 bases separated the two germline ends. The CDR3 DNA is TGTGCCAGCAGCTTATGGCGGGACCTAAAAGCCCAGCCCCAGCATTTT. It specifies CASSLWRDLKAQPQHF. The full variable domain, completed using reference TRBV7-8 and TRBJ1-5, is GAGVSQSPRYKVAKRGQDVALRCDPISGHVSLFWYQQALGQGPEFLTYFQNEAQLDKSGLPSDRFFAERPEGSVSTLKIQRTQQEDSAVYLCASSLWRDLKAQPQHFGDGTRLSIL.

The chain couples TRBV28 to TRBJ2-4, with D maybe TRBD1 (8 bases). CDR3 length: 16 amino acids. Trimming pared 4 bases from V and 6 bases from J, leaving 19 bases between. Germline lookup yields CDR1 MDHEN and CDR2 SYDVKM. The CDR3 is CASSSPDRGGRNIQYF. The CDR3 DNA is TGTGCCAGCAGTTCACCTGACAGGGGCGGGAGAAACATTCAGTACTTC.

The genes are TRBV18 and TRBJ2-6; perhaps TRBD2 as D (6 bases). CDR1 is KGHSH, CDR2 LQKENI, per germline. This CDR3 has 18 residues. The V end was cut by 3 bases, the J end by 0 bases, with 15 bases between. CDR3 nucleotide sequence: TGTGCCAGCTCACCGACCCCAGGGAGGTTCTCTGGGGCCAACGTCCTGACTTTC. It yields the protein CASSPTPGRFSGANVLTF.

This clone was observed a few times. The chain combines TRBV2 with TRBJ2-2, with 13 bases fitting TRBD2. V gave up 7 bases and J gave up 7 bases; unmatched junction bases: 6. This CDR3 comprises 15 residues. Germline V CDR1 and CDR2: SNHLY, FYNNEI. Here the CDR3 DNA reads TGTGCCAGCAAGACTAGCGGGAGGTCGGACGGGGAGCTGTTTTTT. This gives the protein CASKTSGRSDGELFF.

About this clone: This sample includes further DNA sequences coding for the same CDR3. This chain uses TRBV9 with TRBJ1-1, with D perhaps matching TRBD1 (5 bases). The CDR3 length is 15 residues. V lost 1 base to trimming and J lost 0 bases, with 10 bases between them. Germline V gene lookup returns CDR1 SGDLS and CDR2 YYNGEE. DNA for the CDR3: TGTGCCAGCAGCGTACAGGGCCAAATGAACACTGAAGCTTTCTTT. This codes for CASSVQGQMNTEAFF.

The CDR3 DNA reads as TGTGCCAGCTCACCACAACAGACAGGGACTGTTCAGCCCCAGCATTTT. As protein: CASSPQQTGTVQPQHF. The V call is TRBV18, the J call TRBJ1-5, with 7 bases matching TRBD1. Germline CDR1 and CDR2: KGHSH and LQKENI. CDR3 size: 16 residues. Unmatched junction bases numbered 9, after V lost 1 base and J lost 6 bases.

This clone was counted a few times. The rearrangement uses TRBV7-2 and TRBJ1-2; maybe TRBD1 (6 bases). This CDR3 has 14 amino acids. CDR1 and CDR2 from the germline V gene are SGHTA and FQGNSA. Trimming removed 6 bases from V and 7 bases from J, with 18 bases in between. The DNA of the CDR3 is TGTGCCAGCAGGATTGGGGGGGCGGGTGGTGGCTACACCTTC. Amino acids: CASRIGGAGGGYTF.

This clone was seen a single time. The chain recombines TRBV4-1 with TRBJ2-4; a possible D gene is TRBD1 (5 bases). The length of the CDR3 is 17 residues. Germline CDR1 is MGHRA and CDR2 is YSYEKL. The V end was cut by 6 bases, the J end by 0 bases, with 18 bases between. CDR3: CASRQNSLDTAKNIQYF. The CDR3 DNA sequence: TGCGCCAGCAGACAAAACTCCCTGGACACAGCCAAAAACATTCAGTACTTC.

The CDR3 here is CASSLSPGANQPQHF. The CDR3 coding sequence is TGTGCCAGCAGCTTAAGTCCGGGAGCTAATCAGCCCCAGCATTTT. This chain uses TRBV7-9 with TRBJ1-5; D is unclear. V was clipped by 2 bases and J by 4 bases, with 12 bases between them. There are 15 residues in the CDR3. The germline V gene encodes CDR1 SEHNR and CDR2 FQNEAQ (reference sequence).